A single sample is the source of the 19 T cell receptor beta chains below, sequenced in a study of blood T cell repertoires in COVID-19. The table came from immunoSEQ multiplex PCR; TCRdb's copy has only in-frame clones and leaves some out. The sample shows 150,000 to 200,000 clones, 70% to 90% of them seen only once. Material: peripheral blood. The receptors come from a human donor in a cohort sampled during active COVID-19.

The chain links TRBV10-2 to TRBJ1-6; no clear D. This CDR3 has 16 residues. Germline assignment: CDR1 WSHSY and CDR2 SAAADI. The ends were cut back, 0 bases at V and 8 bases at J, with 14 bases in the middle. The CDR3 here is CASSESREGVYSPLHF. The CDR3 DNA is TGCGCCAGCAGTGAGTCGAGGGAGGGTGTTTATTCACCCCTCCACTTT.

The CDR3 reads CASSEGGTEAFF. The CDR3 region has the DNA TGCGCCAGCAGTGAAGGGGGCACTGAAGCTTTCTTT. The chain joins TRBV10-2 to TRBJ1-1, with a possible D match to TRBD1 (6 bases). Germline V gene sequence: CDR1 WSHSY, CDR2 SAAADI. The CDR3 runs to 12 residues. V shed 3 bases and J shed 4 bases, with 6 bases lying between them.

The J gene is TRBJ2-5, the V gene TRBV6-1; perhaps TRBD1 as D (6 bases). CDR3 length: 15 residues. Trimming cost V 1 base and J 5 bases, with 14 bases left between them. CDR1 is MNHNS, CDR2 SASEGT, per germline. The CDR3, as DNA: TGTGCCAGCAGTGAAGTGGGACACCGAGGGGAGACCCAGTACTTC. Its translation is CASSEVGHRGETQYF.

This clone occurred once. This chain uses TRBV29-1 with TRBJ2-5; D remains unclear. The CDR3 covers 11 residues. CDR1 and CDR2 from the germline V gene are SQVTM and ANQGSEA. Trimming shortened V by 4 bases and J by 1 base, and 4 bases separated the two germline ends. CDR3 nucleotide sequence: TGCAGCGTTGCCTTCCAAGAGACCCAGTACTTC. The encoded protein is CSVAFQETQYF.

The table lists this clone with a count of one. The genes are TRBV6-2 or TRBV6-3 and TRBJ2-7, with unresolved D. CDR3 length equals 13 residues. Trimming pared 5 bases from V and 2 bases from J, leaving 10 bases between. The germline gives CDR1 MNHEY, CDR2 SVGEGT. The CDR3 DNA is TGTGCCAGCAGTCCCCGGGTACCCTACGAGCAGTACTTC. Translating it yields CASSPRVPYEQYF.

The sample holds a few counts of this clone. The rearrangement links TRBV4-1 to TRBJ1-2; no clear D. The CDR3 contains 15 residues. The V and J ends lost 1 base and 2 bases respectively, with 11 bases between them. Germline-derived CDR1 and CDR2 are MGHRA and YSYEKL. In DNA form, the CDR3 reads TGCGCCAGCAGCCAAGGAACACAATTGAACTATGGCTACACCTTC. It specifies CASSQGTQLNYGYTF.

This clone was recorded a few times. The rearrangement joins TRBV7-9 to TRBJ2-7; D might be TRBD1 (6 bases). Trimming shortened V by 6 bases and J by 5 bases, and 11 bases separated the two germline ends. Per germline, CDR1 SEHNR and CDR2 FQNEAQ (reference sequence). This CDR3 comprises 12 residues. CDR3 sequence: CASRRDTHEQYF. CDR3 nucleotides: TGTGCCAGCAGAAGGGACACTCACGAGCAGTACTTC.

V gene TRBV5-4 combines with J gene TRBJ1-4; TRBD1 is a possible D gene (6 bases). Per the germline V gene, CDR1 is SGHNT and CDR2 is YYREEE (reference sequence). The CDR3 has 13 residues. The V and J ends lost 0 bases and 11 bases respectively, with 11 bases between them. For the CDR3, the DNA is TGTGCCAGCAGCTTGGTAGCAGGGGACAAACTGTTTTTT. The encoded protein is CASSLVAGDKLFF.

The chain joins TRBV7-2 to TRBJ2-7; a possible D gene is TRBD1 (6 bases). The V gene's germline CDR1 is SGHTA and CDR2 FQGNSA. CDR3 length equals 13 residues. V was trimmed by 5 bases and J by 5 bases, leaving 13 bases between them. The CDR3 protein is CASSPRGPHEQYF. The CDR3 DNA reads as TGTGCCAGCAGCCCCAGGGGTCCCCACGAGCAGTACTTC.

The rearrangement links TRBV12-5 to TRBJ2-5; TRBD1 matches 9 bases. Looked up from germline, CDR1 is LGHNT and CDR2 is FRNRAP. This CDR3 is 14 amino acids long. The ends lost 5 bases at V and 5 bases at J; junction bases unmatched: 6. The CDR3 sequence: CASGARQGDETQYF. The CDR3 DNA is TGTGCTAGTGGTGCAAGACAGGGGGATGAGACCCAGTACTTC.

The CDR3 loop reads CASSRGAGDTQYF. In nucleotides, the CDR3 is TGTGCCAGCAGCCGGGGGGCGGGAGATACGCAGTATTTT. This chain uses TRBV12-3 or TRBV12-4 with TRBJ2-3; tentatively, D is TRBD2 (7 bases). The ends were cut back, 6 bases at V and 5 bases at J, with 12 bases in the middle. This CDR3 spans 13 amino acids.

V usage is TRBV7-8 and J usage is TRBJ2-2, with 7 bases that match TRBD2. This CDR3 has 18 amino acids. Trimming removed 1 base from V and 2 bases from J; junction bases left unmatched: 10. Germline V lookup: CDR1 SGHVS, CDR2 FQNEAQ. The CDR3 here is CASSLGGAGVVNTGELFF. As DNA, the CDR3 is TGTGCCAGCAGCTTAGGTGGGGCGGGAGTAGTTAACACCGGGGAGCTGTTTTTT.

The rearrangement uses TRBV3-1 (or the pseudogene TRBV3-2) and TRBJ1-1; TRBD1 agrees at 8 bases. CDR1 LGHDT and CDR2 YNNKEL come from the germline V gene (reference sequence). This CDR3 is built from 15 residues. Unmatched junction bases numbered 11, after V lost 5 bases and J lost 6 bases. The CDR3: CASSNPGQGPPEAFF. The CDR3 nucleotides are TGTGCCAGCAGCAACCCCGGACAGGGTCCCCCTGAAGCTTTCTTT.

As to this clone: Additional DNA sequences in this sample encode the identical CDR3. The rearrangement uses TRBV10-3 and TRBJ2-7, with unresolved D. This CDR3 is 15 amino acids long. Germline-derived CDR1 and CDR2 are ENHRY and SYGVKD. V was clipped by 0 bases and J by 0 bases, with 9 bases between them. CDR3 protein: CAISESEALSYEQYF. CDR3 sequence (DNA): TGTGCCATCAGTGAGTCGGAAGCGCTCTCCTACGAGCAGTACTTC.

This chain connects TRBV2 to TRBJ1-4; a possible D gene is TRBD1 (6 bases). Trimming left V 4 bases short and J 0 bases short, with 12 bases between. Germline-derived CDR1 and CDR2 are SNHLY and FYNNEI. This CDR3 has 16 residues. Written as DNA, the CDR3 is TGTGCCAGCAGTGCGGGGGGGGCCCCAACTAATGAAAAACTGTTTTTT. Translated: CASSAGGAPTNEKLFF. The full variable domain, rest sourced from reference TRBV2 and TRBJ1-4, is EPEVTQTPSHQVTQMGQEVILRCVPISNHLYFYWYRQILGQKVEFLVSFYNNEISEKSEIFDDQFSVERPDGSNFTLKIRSTKLEDSAMYFCASSAGGAPTNEKLFFGSGTQLSVL.

V and J are TRBV7-2 and TRBJ2-7, with D possibly TRBD2 on 6 matching bases. The CDR3 sequence is 15 residues long. V was clipped by 6 bases and J by 7 bases, with 22 bases between them. Germline lookup yields CDR1 SGHTA and CDR2 FQGNSA. The CDR3 spells CASRVNSAGLGEQYF. The CDR3 region has the DNA TGTGCCAGCAGGGTAAACAGTGCGGGGTTAGGGGAGCAGTACTTC.

This rearrangement joins TRBV11-2 to TRBJ1-1; no reliable D call. CDR1 is SGHAT, CDR2 FQNNGV, per germline. The CDR3 contains 13 residues. With 5 bases removed from V and 1 base from J, the gap between germline ends came to 8 bases. The CDR3 sequence: CASSQTANTEAFF. CDR3 sequence (DNA): TGTGCCAGCAGCCAAACAGCGAACACTGAAGCTTTCTTT.

This chain joins TRBV9 and TRBJ2-7; 7 nucleotides agree with TRBD2. CDR3 length: 14 amino acids. V dropped 3 bases and J dropped 3; count of bases not matched to a gene: 6. Germline loops: CDR1 SGDLS, CDR2 YYNGEE. The CDR3 sequence is CASSAGLDGYEQYF. The DNA of the CDR3 is TGTGCCAGCAGCGCCGGACTAGATGGCTACGAGCAGTACTTC.

The chain joins TRBV18 to TRBJ1-6, with a weak D call TRBD1 (5 bases). Trimming took 1 base from V and 9 from J, leaving 10 bases between them. Germline assignment: CDR1 KGHSH and CDR2 LQKENI. CDR3 length equals 14 residues. CDR3 region: CASSPLGASSPLHF. CDR3 DNA: TGTGCCAGCTCACCACTTGGGGCTTCTTCACCCCTCCACTTT.